These 25 T cell receptor beta chains were sequenced from one sample in a study of graft-versus-host responses after intestinal transplantation. Produced via immunoSEQ multiplex PCR; TCRdb's table is partial and in-frame only. The sample consists of around 15,000 clones, about 33% of them appearing once. The material was alloreactive CD4+ T cells from a mixed lymphocyte reaction culture, obtained before intestinal transplant. Regarding subset: CFSE-low proliferating T cells sorted from roughly 6-day pre-transplant mixed lymphocyte reaction (GvH or HvG direction). The receptors stem from a human patient who received an intestinal transplant.

The J gene is TRBJ2-7, the V gene TRBV6-5; 8 bases line up with TRBD1. Germline CDR1 is MNHEY and CDR2 is SVGAGI. The ends lost 5 bases at V and 6 bases at J; junction bases unmatched: 12. The CDR3 contains 15 residues. The CDR3 DNA is TGTGCCAGCAGTCCGACAGGGGCCCTTATCCGCGAGCAGTACTTC. It encodes CASSPTGALIREQYF.

This chain connects TRBV30 to TRBJ1-1, with D unclear. The CDR3 runs 15 residues. Trimming stripped 0 bases from V and 2 bases from J, with 13 bases between. Germline V gene lookup returns CDR1 GTSNPN and CDR2 SVGIG (reference sequence). The CDR3, as DNA: TGTGCCTGGAGTGTACTTCTCGGTTTTAACACTGAAGCTTTCTTT. Translated: CAWSVLLGFNTEAFF.

This clone has more than one count but fewer than ten. The gene calls are TRBV18 and TRBJ1-6; a weak D match, TRBD1 (5 bases). The CDR3 spans 15 residues. V lost 3 bases, J lost 7 bases, and 13 bases lay in between. CDR1 and CDR2 (germline): KGHSH, LQKENI. The CDR3 nucleotides are TGTGCCAGCTCACCCAGTTGGGGGTACAATTCACCCCTCCACTTT. Encoded protein: CASSPSWGYNSPLHF.

Of note for this clone: Its ends do not fully match the called genes, so a read error is possible. The chain joins TRBV6-1 to TRBJ2-6, with D perhaps given as TRBD1 or TRBD2 (5 bases each). This CDR3 contains 15 residues. Germline CDR1 reads MNHNS; CDR2 reads SASEGT. The CDR3 sequence is CASRDEGTGAIVLTF. DNA for the CDR3: TGTGCCAGCAGAGATGAGGGAACTGGGGCCATCGTCCTGACTTTC.

This clone is medium-sized (0.01 to 0.1%). The chain combines TRBV10-3 with TRBJ1-1; weak D call: TRBD1 (6 bases). Germline CDR1 reads ENHRY; CDR2 reads SYGVKD. This CDR3 has 13 amino acids. Deletions cut 6 bases from V and 0 bases from J, with 8 bases between. The CDR3, as DNA: TGTGCCATCAGGGACAGTTTGAACACTGAAGCTTTCTTT. Translated, it gives CAIRDSLNTEAFF.

This clone is labeled medium-sized. The chain recombines TRBV6-6 with TRBJ1-1; 9 bases are a match to TRBD1. The CDR3 runs 14 residues. V lost 2 bases, J lost 3 bases, and 1 base stayed unmatched. Germline loops: CDR1 MNHNY, CDR2 SVGAGI (reference sequence). The chain's CDR3 is CASSYGTGYTEAFF. DNA for the CDR3: TGTGCCAGCAGTTACGGGACAGGGTACACTGAAGCTTTCTTT.

The genes are TRBV7-9 and TRBJ2-7, with D possibly matching TRBD2 (6 bases). The CDR3 is made up of 14 amino acids. The germline gives CDR1 SEHNR, CDR2 FQNEAQ (reference sequence). The ends were cut back, 5 bases at V and 3 bases at J, with 14 bases in the middle. The CDR3 nucleotides are TGTGCCAGCAGCCGCCCGACTAGTATCTACGAGCAGTACTTC. It specifies CASSRPTSIYEQYF.

The CDR3 coding sequence is TGTGCCACCAGCGGGGGACTAGAGACCCAGTACTTC. Amino acids: CATSGGLETQYF. This chain uses TRBV15 with TRBJ2-5, with D maybe TRBD2 (6 bases). CDR3 length: 12 residues. Germline V gene lookup returns CDR1 LNHNV and CDR2 YYDKDF (reference sequence). V shed 5 bases and J shed 4 bases, with 8 bases lying between them.

This sequence joins TRBV7-6 and TRBJ2-7; 7 nucleotides match TRBD1. The CDR3 covers 15 residues. V was pared by 6 bases and J by 6 bases, with 14 bases of the junction left unmatched. The germline V gene has CDR1 SGHVS and CDR2 FNYEAQ. The CDR3 DNA is TGTGCCAGCAGTAGCCGGGACAGCCGATTCAGCGAGCAGTACTTC. Translated: CASSSRDSRFSEQYF.

The chain joins TRBV12-5 to TRBJ1-6, with TRBD1 identical over 7 bases. CDR1 and CDR2 from the germline V gene are LGHNT and FRNRAP. The trim removed 7 bases at V and 9 bases at J, leaving 12 bases unmatched. This CDR3 is built from 15 residues. CDR3 DNA sequence: TGTGCTAGTGCCCCGACAGGGAGTGGGACTTCACCCCTCCACTTT. Its protein is CASAPTGSGTSPLHF.

The chain is built from TRBV7-9 and TRBJ2-3; D call uncertain. Deletions cut 3 bases from V and 2 bases from J, with 9 bases between. The germline V gene has CDR1 SEHNR and CDR2 FQNEAQ (reference sequence). This CDR3 comprises 14 residues. CDR3 sequence reads: CASSFGPTTDTQYF. CDR3 in DNA: TGTGCCAGCAGCTTCGGGCCCACCACAGATACGCAGTATTTT.

In its sample, this clone was seen a few times. V and J are TRBV5-1 and TRBJ2-1, with 7 bases identical to TRBD1. This CDR3 has 13 residues. Per the germline V gene, CDR1 is SGHRS and CDR2 is YFSETQ. V lost 7 bases to trimming and J lost 2 bases; unmatched junction nucleotides: 3. CDR3 in DNA: TGCGCCAGCGGACAGGCGACCTACAATGAGCAGTTCTTC. Translation gives CASGQATYNEQFF.

The chain joins TRBV13 to TRBJ1-6, with a weak D call TRBD1 (5 bases). V was pared by 4 bases and J by 6 bases, with 10 bases between. CDR1 is PRHDT, CDR2 FYEKMQ, per germline (reference sequence). This CDR3 is built from 14 residues. CDR3 residues: CASSSRGSNSPLHF. For the CDR3, the DNA is TGTGCCAGCAGCTCCCGGGGGTCTAATTCACCCCTCCACTTT.

The chain has TRBV29-1 and TRBJ2-5; tentative D call: TRBD2 (6 bases). V was shortened by 4 bases and J by 3 bases, with 12 bases between the two germline ends. Germline V CDR1 and CDR2: SQVTM, ANQGSEA. The CDR3 consists of 13 residues. CDR3 amino acids: CSVALSGEETQYF. CDR3 DNA sequence: TGCAGCGTTGCCCTGTCGGGGGAAGAGACCCAGTACTTC.

J is TRBJ2-3 and V is TRBV6-5; D ambiguous. The CDR3 consists of 15 residues. CDR1 and CDR2 (germline): MNHEY, SVGAGI. Trimming took off 3 bases at V and 0 bases at J, with 10 bases between the two ends. CDR3 bases: TGTGCCAGCAGTTATCGCGGTTCAAGCACAGATACGCAGTATTTT. Amino acids: CASSYRGSSTDTQYF.

The chain employs TRBV30 and TRBJ1-1; TRBD1 might be the D (5 bases). V shed 8 bases and J shed 7 bases, with 20 bases lying between them. CDR1 and CDR2 from the germline V gene are GTSNPN and SVGIG (reference sequence). This CDR3 has 13 residues. CDR3 sequence: CAGEPRGQDEAFF. CDR3 sequence (DNA): TGTGCCGGGGAACCTCGGGGCCAGGATGAAGCTTTCTTT.

The J gene is TRBJ1-3, the V gene TRBV15; 7 bases fit TRBD1. This CDR3 has 14 amino acids. With 6 bases clipped from V and 5 bases from J, the junction kept 7 bases outside the gene matches. The germline CDR1 and CDR2 sequences are LNHNV and YYDKDF (reference sequence). CDR3 in amino acids: CATRWTGKRNTIYF. DNA for the CDR3: TGTGCCACCAGGTGGACAGGAAAGCGAAACACCATATATTTT.

CDR3 sequence (DNA): TGTGCCAGCTCACCCCGGACGGCGTTAGGGAACACTGAAGCTTTCTTT. This sequence encodes CASSPRTALGNTEAFF. J is TRBJ1-1 and V is TRBV18; D call uncertain. Germline V gives CDR1 KGHSH, CDR2 LQKENI. This CDR3 is 16 amino acids long. Deletions cut 3 bases from V and 1 base from J, with 15 bases between.

This clone is judged medium-sized. The chain couples TRBV5-1 to TRBJ1-2; 10 bases line up with TRBD1. V shed 3 bases and J 2 bases; nucleotides not matched to a gene: 4. Germline CDR1 SGHRS, CDR2 YFSETQ. The length of the CDR3 is 15 residues. CDR3 in DNA: TGCGCCAGCAGCTCCCCGGGACAGGGGAACTATGGCTACACCTTC. Its protein is CASSSPGQGNYGYTF.

The rearrangement joins TRBV6-6 to TRBJ2-1; 7 nucleotides agree with TRBD2. CDR1 and CDR2 (germline): MNHNY, SVGAGI (reference sequence). The length of the CDR3 is 15 residues. V shed 8 bases and J 5 bases; nucleotides not matched to a gene: 12. The CDR3, as DNA: TGTGCCAGCTGTTGGGGGGAGGGCGGGGACAATGAGCAGTTCTTC. It is translated as CASCWGEGGDNEQFF.

This clone was recorded a few times. V usage is TRBV25-1 and J usage is TRBJ1-2, with D possibly being TRBD1 (6 bases). Trimming cost V 2 bases and J 8 bases, with 15 bases left between them. The CDR3 has 14 residues. CDR1 is MGHDK and CDR2 is SYGVNS in the germline V gene. The CDR3 sequence is CASSELLGARGYTF. Written as DNA, the CDR3 is TGTGCCAGCAGTGAACTCCTGGGGGCGCGGGGCTACACCTTC.

The chain carries TRBV5-6 and TRBJ2-2; D not certain. V was clipped by 4 bases and J by 4 bases, with 17 bases between them. The germline gives CDR1 SGHDT, CDR2 YYEEEE. The CDR3 contains 16 residues. CDR3 in amino acids: CASSQVFRQSTGELFF. The CDR3 nucleotides read TGTGCCAGCAGCCAAGTGTTCCGGCAGAGCACCGGGGAGCTGTTTTTT.

This clone has only a few counts. The chain uses TRBV9 and TRBJ2-3; a weak D match, TRBD2 (6 bases). The germline gives CDR1 SGDLS, CDR2 YYNGEE. This CDR3 has 13 residues. Trimming took off 0 bases at V and 4 bases at J, with 6 bases between the two ends. CDR3 nucleotide sequence: TGTGCCAGCAGCGTAGGACTAGCAGATACGCAGTATTTT. It encodes CASSVGLADTQYF. The full variable domain, in which reference TRBV9 and TRBJ2-3 provide the parts outside the CDR3, is DSGVTQTPKHLITATGQRVTLRCSPRSGDLSVYWYQQSLDQGLQFLIQYYNGEERAKGNILERFSAQQFPDLHSELNLSSLELGDSALYFCASSVGLADTQYFGPGTRLTVL.

This clone was observed a few times. The gene calls are TRBV6-5 and TRBJ2-4; no reliable D call. V was clipped by 0 bases and J by 0 bases, with 9 bases between them. CDR1 MNHEY and CDR2 SVGAGI come from the germline V gene. The CDR3 contains 16 residues. The CDR3 region has the DNA TGTGCCAGCAGTTACTCCTCCCGCTTAGCCAAAAACATTCAGTACTTC. It codes for CASSYSSRLAKNIQYF.

The chain employs TRBV4-2 and TRBJ1-2; D remains ambiguous. V was trimmed by 5 bases and J by 1 base, leaving 11 bases between them. Germline CDR1 LGHNA, CDR2 YNFKEQ. The CDR3 sequence is 14 residues long. CDR3 residues: CASSLISSNYGYTF. The CDR3 DNA reads as TGTGCCAGCAGCTTAATCTCAAGTAACTATGGCTACACCTTC.